The source of this T cell receptor beta chain is a study of T cell repertoires in cytomegalovirus infection (dated by TCRdb to between 2018 and 2020). Describing the broader study: The HLA type of each donor mattered for the analysis, because public TCR beta signatures pointed to carriage of CMV infection along with the matching HLA type.

Beyond this particular receptor, the publication reports: In the ex vivo response, HLA-C-restricted CMV-specific TCR beta clonotypes were dominant, and in two of eight donors the single most frequent clonotype came from this HLA-C-restricted group. Carriers of CMV infection plus the relevant HLA type were discriminated by the cumulative frequency of public TCR beta family members in the study cohort and in an independent roughly 350-donor cohort.

This clonotype was picked up many times. What this receptor recognizes is not known. No quality values exist for individual bases; no much larger clone is one base distant. Sequencing instrument: Illumina HiSeq 1500. The public reads were quality trimmed at Q25 with fastp and then assembled into clones with MiXCR by TCRdb, keeping productive beta chains. Identical CDR3 proteins give one entry, which carries the most common genes and DNA. The sample includes roughly 300,000 distinct CDR3 sequences, with around 9.5% observed a single time. Of the sample, around 4% falls within the top ten clones. Compared with germline, V lacks 5 bases and J lacks 2 bases; bases without a gene match: 9. The CDR3 runs 16 residues from the cysteine to the phenylalanine. Just the 48-base CDR3 DNA is kept, in frame starting at base 1. Reading the germline V gene gives CDR1 SGHVS and CDR2 FQNEAQ.

The sequenced material came from PBMCs. This receptor was obtained from a human donor in good health (CMV status not recorded). Some clones in this sample may be carry-over from other donors' samples. The rearranged segments are TRBV7-8 and TRBJ2-5, with 9 middle bases fitting TRBD1. The DNA sequence is given as TGTGCCAGCAGCCCGGGACAGGGTGGGGATCAAGAGACCCAGTACTTC. The translation is CASSPGQGGDQETQYF.